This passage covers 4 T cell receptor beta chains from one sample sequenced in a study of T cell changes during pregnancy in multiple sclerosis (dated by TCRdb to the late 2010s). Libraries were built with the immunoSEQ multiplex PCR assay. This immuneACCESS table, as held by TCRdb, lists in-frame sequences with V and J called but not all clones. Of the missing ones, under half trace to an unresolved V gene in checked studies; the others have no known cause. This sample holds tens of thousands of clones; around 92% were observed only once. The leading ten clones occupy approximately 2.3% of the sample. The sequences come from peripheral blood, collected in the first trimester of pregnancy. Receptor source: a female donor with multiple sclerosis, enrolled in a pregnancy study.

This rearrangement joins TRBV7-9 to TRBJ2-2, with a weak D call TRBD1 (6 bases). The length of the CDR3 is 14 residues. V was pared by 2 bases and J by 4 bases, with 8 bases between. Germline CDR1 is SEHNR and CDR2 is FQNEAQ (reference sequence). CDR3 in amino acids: CASSLTGSTGELFF. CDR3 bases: TGTGCCAGCAGCTTAACAGGGAGCACCGGGGAGCTGTTTTTT.

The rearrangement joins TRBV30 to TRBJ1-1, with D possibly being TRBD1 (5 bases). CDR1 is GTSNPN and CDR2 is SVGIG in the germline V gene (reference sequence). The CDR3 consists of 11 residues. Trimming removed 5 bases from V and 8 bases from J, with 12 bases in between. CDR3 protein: CAWARQLEAFF. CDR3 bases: TGTGCCTGGGCTAGACAGCTAGAAGCTTTCTTT.

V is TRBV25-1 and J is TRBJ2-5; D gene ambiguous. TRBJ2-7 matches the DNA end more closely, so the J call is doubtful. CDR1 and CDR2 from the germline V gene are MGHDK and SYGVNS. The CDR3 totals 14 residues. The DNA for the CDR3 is TGTGCCAGCAGTGACTTCGTACAGACCTACGAGCAGTACTTC. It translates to CASSDFVQTYEQYF.

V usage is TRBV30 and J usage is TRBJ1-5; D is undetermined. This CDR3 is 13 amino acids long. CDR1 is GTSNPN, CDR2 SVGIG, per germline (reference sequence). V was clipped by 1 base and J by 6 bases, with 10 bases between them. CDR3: CAWSERPSQPQHF. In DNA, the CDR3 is TGTGCCTGGAGTGAGCGTCCGAGTCAGCCCCAGCATTTT.